This T cell receptor (beta chain) came from a study of cytomegalovirus exposure and HLA in healthy donors. V was clipped by 4 bases and J by 3 bases, with 17 bases between them. Germline V lookup: CDR1 SGHRS, CDR2 YFSETQ. This CDR3 is 15 amino acids long. The assay was immunoSEQ multiplex PCR, and TCRdb's table has in-frame clones only and misses some. The profile shows approximately 98,000 clones, roughly 84% of them singletons. The V and J genes are TRBV5-1 and TRBJ2-7, with D perhaps matching TRBD2 (6 bases). This TCR derives from a woman between 18 and 30 years old in good health and CMV-seronegative. The sequencing sample was made of PBMCs. The CDR3, as DNA: TGCGCCAGCAGCCATGGGGTCGGAGGGAACTACGAGCAGTACTTC. Encoded protein: CASSHGVGGNYEQYF.